This T cell receptor (beta chain) is drawn from a study of neurological immune-mediated disorders (dated by TCRdb to between 2017 and 2020). Background on the whole study: Among the 34 multiple sclerosis patients, relapsing-remitting MS was present in roughly 30 and secondary progressive MS was present in 3. Using UMI-based sequencing, the study compared peripheral blood TCR-beta repertoires from patients with HTLV-I-associated myelopathy (HAM/TSP), patients with multiple sclerosis, and healthy controls. The 106 TCR-beta libraries covered PBMC samples along with longitudinal samples, technical triplicates, and paired sorted CD4+ and CD8+ T-cell subsets. The cohort included 68 subjects: roughly 14 with HAM/TSP, about 35 with multiple sclerosis, and around 20 healthy controls.

This clonotype was observed many times. Its antigen remains unidentified. Nothing much larger sits one base from this clone, and base qualities are not available. For unsorted PBMC libraries, 2 million PBMCs were used after storage in RNAlater at -80 degrees C until RNA extraction. Multiple sclerosis patients were enrolled in a US clinical protocol evaluating disease progression by magnetic resonance imaging. Peripheral blood underwent Ficoll-Hypaque density gradient centrifugation to isolate PBMCs, which were then cryopreserved in liquid nitrogen. cDNA was synthesized by template-switch 5'RACE using a primer carrying a 10-nucleotide random unique molecular identifier by which each TCR transcript was tagged. Every sequencing run yielded over 200 million TCR-beta sequences covering 15-18 subjects. Total RNA was extracted with the RNeasy kit. Using the KAPA Real-time Library Amplification kit, TCR-beta VDJ regions were amplified with primers for the TCR constant region and the 5'RACE anchor. Sample indexes and Illumina adaptors were added in a first PCR, and a second PCR then increased library yield. After Ampure bead purification, the roughly 650 bp TCR product was size-selected on a 2% E-gel SizeSelection system. Library quality was checked on a Bioanalyzer, concentration was measured with Qubit, and libraries were quantified with the Kapa Library Quantification kit before pooling. An Illumina HiSeq 2500 sequenced the libraries paired-end 2 x 150 bp. To increase sequence diversity, about 24-32% phiX was spiked into each library pool. The paper's data handling went like this. The UMI-based MiGEC pipeline processed quality-filtered reads and removed over 80% of raw TCR sequences during error correction. VDJ genes were aligned to IMGT germline references, and each clonotype was defined by a unique CDR3 amino acid sequence together with V-J genes. Clonal expansion, Shannon diversity and CDR3 relatedness were evaluated with VDJtools (CalcPairwiseDistances, ClusterSamples), while phylogenetic trees were built in CLCbio workbench. Expanded clones were defined as having at least 8 unique UMIs, based on coefficient-of-variation modelling across technical triplicates. TCRdb reprocessed the public reads (quality trimming at Q25 with fastp, clone calling with MiXCR) and kept in-frame beta chains. Here each entry gathers all rows of one CDR3 protein and keeps the most common genes and DNA. V and J calls and clone size were set by TCRdb, not the authors. The sample table holds 100,000 to 150,000 distinct CDR3 sequences, of which about 3.4% were seen once. Together, the top ten hold 1% to 1.5% of the sample.

Results and caveats for the whole study, not just this receptor: Repertoires from 18 of 34 MS patients were grouped by phylogenetic analysis into a cluster of related CDR3 sequences, suggesting a possible repertoire-level signature. No association of the MS cluster with clinical or MRI features was observed, and the need for larger cohorts was stated by the authors. The highest TCR clonal expansion was observed in HAM/TSP patients, whereas the lowest was observed in MS patients, even when compared with healthy controls. Expanded clones from different subjects shared no identical CDR3 amino acid sequences, which suggests that TCR-beta repertoires were private in all groups.

From its cysteine to its phenylalanine, the CDR3 spans 15 amino acids. Here the CDR3 DNA is all that survives: 45 bases in frame from base 1. The germline V gene (reference sequence) provides CDR1 SEHNR and CDR2 FQNEAQ. V loses 5 bases of germline sequence and J loses 2 bases, and the interval between the two ends is 14 bases. Material: PBMCs. The sequence was collected from a woman aged 25 to 39 with multiple sclerosis. The V and J genes are TRBV7-9 and TRBJ2-3, with TRBD1 as a weak D call on 5 bases. CDR3 reads: CASSPSQGVTDTQYF. The base sequence is TGTGCCAGCAGCCCTTCCCAGGGCGTCACAGATACGCAGTATTTT.